Below, 29 T cell receptor beta chains from the same sample are listed, as sequenced in a study of CD8+CD57+ T cells in acquired aplastic anemia. Template material for TCR beta VDJ and CDR3 profiling consisted of genomic DNA. TCRdb analysed the reads with MiXCR anew, one entry per CDR3 protein. The sample carries 200,000 to 250,000 distinct CDR3 sequences, about 37% recorded once. Sequencing used sorted CD4+, CD8+, or CD8+CD57+ T cells (not recorded which) from PBMCs. These receptors were obtained from a human donor in good health, serving as a control.

This clonotype was seen a few times. CDR3 residues: CASSLVSDSEQFF. The CDR3 DNA sequence: TGTGCCAGCAGCTTAGTTTCCGACTCCGAGCAGTTCTTC. This chain joins TRBV11-3 and TRBJ2-1; the D is unclear. V dropped 1 base and J dropped 10 bases, with 11 bases sitting between them. This CDR3 is 13 amino acids long. Germline-derived CDR1 and CDR2 are SGHNT and YENEEA.

This clonotype came up many times. The chain combines TRBV20-1 with TRBJ2-3; 8 bases are a match to TRBD2. The length of the CDR3 is 16 residues. Unmatched junction bases numbered 10, after V lost 3 bases and J lost 2 bases. Looked up from germline, CDR1 is DFQATT and CDR2 is SNEGSKA (reference sequence). The CDR3 sequence is CSASGEREPHTDTQYF. The CDR3, as DNA: TGCAGTGCTAGTGGAGAGCGGGAGCCCCACACAGATACGCAGTATTTT.

This clonotype was seen repeatedly, ten times or more. The gene calls are TRBV20-1 and TRBJ2-1; TRBD2 is a possible D gene (5 bases). V shed 5 bases and J shed 6 bases, with 20 bases lying between them. Germline lookup yields CDR1 DFQATT and CDR2 SNEGSKA (reference sequence). The CDR3 runs to 15 residues. DNA of the CDR3: TGCAGTGCTTCCGGAGGATGGGTAAATCGCAATGAGCAGTTCTTC. This gives the protein CSASGGWVNRNEQFF.

This clonotype occurred a few times. This chain's CDR3 is CASSFGAGRTPLHF. The CDR3 bases are TGTGCCAGCAGTTTTGGCGCGGGTCGGACACCCCTCCACTTT. The V and J genes are TRBV28 and TRBJ1-6; no reliable D call. This CDR3 region has 14 residues. Germline CDR1 reads MDHEN; CDR2 reads SYDVKM. The germline V and J ends were trimmed by 3 bases and 11 bases, with 14 bases remaining between them.

In this sample, this clonotype turned up many times. V usage is TRBV7-9 and J usage is TRBJ1-1; possibly TRBD1 for D (6 bases). The germline gives CDR1 SEHNR, CDR2 FQNEAQ (reference sequence). The CDR3 runs 14 residues. Trimming cost V 5 bases and J 2 bases, with 12 bases left between them. The CDR3 sequence: CASSLQGGNTEAFF. CDR3 DNA sequence: TGTGCCAGCAGCCTACAGGGCGGAAACACTGAAGCTTTCTTT.

This clonotype occurred a few times. Without the conserved terminal phenylalanine or tryptophan, this CDR3 likely stems from a read error. This chain joins TRBV6-4 and TRBJ2-3; no reliable D call. The V end was cut by 5 bases, the J end by 2 bases, with 14 bases between. The germline gives CDR1 MRHNA, CDR2 SNTAGT. CDR3 length equals 15 residues. The CDR3 is CASSHTAETTDTQYL. In DNA form, the CDR3 reads TGTGCCAGCAGTCATACCGCCGAGACCACAGATACGCAGTATCTT.

The chain is built from TRBV4-3 and TRBJ2-7, with 8 bases matching TRBD2. CDR3 length: 17 amino acids. Looked up from germline, CDR1 is LGHNA and CDR2 is YSLEER. Trimming cost V 0 bases and J 2 bases; bases outside gene matches: 9. Here the CDR3 reads CASSQDARSRGAYEQYF. The CDR3, as DNA: TGCGCCAGCAGCCAAGACGCGCGTTCGCGGGGGGCCTACGAGCAGTACTTC.

In its sample, this clonotype was seen many times. The CDR3 sequence is CASSRTLYLQETQYF. The CDR3 DNA reads as TGTGCCAGCAGCAGGACCCTGTATCTCCAAGAGACCCAGTACTTC. This sequence joins TRBV7-9 and TRBJ2-5; D call uncertain. V dropped 5 bases and J dropped 1 base, with 14 bases sitting between them. The CDR3 is 15 amino acids. The germline CDR1 and CDR2 sequences are SEHNR and FQNEAQ (reference sequence).

The sample holds many counts of this clonotype. The J gene is TRBJ2-2, the V gene TRBV9; D gene uncertain. V was shortened by 2 bases and J by 8 bases, with 7 bases between the two germline ends. Germline CDR1 reads SGDLS; CDR2 reads YYNGEE. The CDR3 runs to 12 residues. CDR3 sequence: CASSVSLGELFF. CDR3 in DNA: TGTGCCAGCAGCGTTTCGTTGGGGGAGCTGTTTTTT. Combining the CDR3 with reference TRBV9 and TRBJ2-2 gives the whole variable domain DSGVTQTPKHLITATGQRVTLRCSPRSGDLSVYWYQQSLDQGLQFLIQYYNGEERAKGNILERFSAQQFPDLHSELNLSSLELGDSALYFCASSVSLGELFFGEGSRLTVL.

This rearrangement joins TRBV5-4 to TRBJ1-4; weak D call: TRBD1 (6 bases). The CDR3 is made up of 14 amino acids. Per germline, CDR1 SGHNT and CDR2 YYREEE (reference sequence). V lost 3 bases and J 10 bases, leaving 16 bases between the germline ends. The CDR3 DNA reads as TGTGCCAGCAGCTCAGACAGGATCACAGGAAAACTGTTTTTT. It yields the protein CASSSDRITGKLFF.

This clonotype was seen a handful of times. The chain joins TRBV12-3 or TRBV12-4 to TRBJ2-4, with TRBD2 as a possible D gene (5 bases). V gave up 5 bases and J gave up 0 bases, with 8 bases separating them. The CDR3 extends over 14 amino acids. In DNA, the CDR3 is TGTGCCAGCAGTCGGGCGGGAGCCAAAAACATTCAGTACTTC. As protein: CASSRAGAKNIQYF.

The chain is built from TRBV5-1 and TRBJ1-2; 9 bases are a match to TRBD1. CDR3 length: 13 residues. Germline V gene lookup returns CDR1 SGHRS and CDR2 YFSETQ. Unmatched junction bases numbered 3, after V lost 4 bases and J lost 5 bases. CDR3 sequence: CASSDGQGYGYTF. The CDR3 DNA sequence: TGCGCCAGCAGCGACGGACAGGGGTATGGCTACACCTTC.

This clonotype was counted many times. V is TRBV20-1 and J is TRBJ2-3; a weak D match, TRBD2 (6 bases). The germline V and J ends were trimmed by 6 bases and 4 bases, with 14 bases remaining between them. The CDR3 covers 13 residues. Germline assignment: CDR1 DFQATT and CDR2 SNEGSKA (reference sequence). The CDR3 bases are TGCAGTGCACCCTGGAGGGGCCCAGATACGCAGTATTTT. Its translation: CSAPWRGPDTQYF.

This clonotype has a count of ten or more. This chain connects TRBV7-8 to TRBJ1-5; no clear D gene. Per the germline V gene, CDR1 is SGHVS and CDR2 is FQNEAQ. This CDR3 contains 15 residues. V lost 1 base and J 4 bases, leaving 11 bases between the germline ends. The CDR3 DNA sequence: TGTGCCAGCAGCTTAGTTCCGGCGGTGAATCAGCCCCAGCATTTT. It codes for CASSLVPAVNQPQHF.

The chain couples TRBV29-1 to TRBJ1-2, with 7 nucleotides matching TRBD1. CDR1 is SQVTM and CDR2 is ANQGSEA in the germline V gene. The CDR3 runs to 14 residues. The junction had 10 bases not matched to a gene; V was cut back by 3 bases and J by 6 bases. The CDR3 sequence is CSVEETGNGHGYTF. CDR3 coding DNA: TGCAGCGTTGAGGAGACAGGGAATGGTCATGGCTACACCTTC. Complete variable domain (other parts from reference TRBV29-1 and TRBJ1-2): SAVISQKPSRDICQRGTSLTIQCQVDSQVTMMFWYRQQPGQSLTLIATANQGSEATYESGFVIDKFPISRPNLTFSTLTVSNMSPEDSSIYLCSVEETGNGHGYTFGSGTRLTVV.

This clonotype was counted at least ten times. The gene calls are TRBV29-1 and TRBJ1-2, with D maybe TRBD1 (5 bases). In germline, CDR1 is SQVTM, CDR2 ANQGSEA. The CDR3 is made up of 17 amino acids. Trimming pared 0 bases from V and 1 base from J, leaving 18 bases between. Here the CDR3 reads CSVEDLGGVKRNYGYTF. CDR3 DNA sequence: TGCAGCGTTGAAGATCTTGGGGGTGTCAAGCGTAACTATGGCTACACCTTC.

This clonotype appeared a few times. The V call is TRBV6-1, the J call TRBJ1-1; D remains ambiguous. This CDR3 comprises 13 residues. Trimming pared 7 bases from V and 1 base from J, leaving 10 bases between. The V gene's germline CDR1 is MNHNS and CDR2 SASEGT. The CDR3 protein is CASILTGNTEAFF. The CDR3 DNA sequence: TGTGCCAGCATACTGACGGGGAACACTGAAGCTTTCTTT.

With regard to this clonotype: This may arise from a read error, as a much more abundant clone is one base away. The V call is TRBV6-6, the J call TRBJ2-7; 8 bases match TRBD1. Germline lookup yields CDR1 MNHNY and CDR2 SVGAGI (reference sequence). The CDR3 covers 15 residues. Trimming cost V 6 bases and J 5 bases; bases outside gene matches: 12. CDR3 DNA: TGTGCCAGCAGAAGGACAGGGTCCAATGCCGACGAGCAGTACTTC. Translating it yields CASRRTGSNADEQYF.

This clonotype has at least ten counts. This sequence joins TRBV4-2 and TRBJ1-2, with 7 positions matching TRBD1. Losses at the gene ends were 4 bases for V and 2 bases for J; bases not matched to a gene: 16. The CDR3 has 18 residues. Germline V gene data show CDR1 as LGHNA and CDR2 as YNFKEQ. In DNA, the CDR3 is TGTGCCAGCAGCCGTGCTCCGGGACAGCTGGCTTTCAACTATGGCTACACCTTC. It encodes CASSRAPGQLAFNYGYTF.

The chain joins TRBV9 to TRBJ2-3; 9 bases are shared with TRBD1. In germline, CDR1 is SGDLS, CDR2 YYNGEE. V shed 3 bases and J 6 bases; nucleotides not matched to a gene: 5. The CDR3 is 14 residues long. The CDR3 DNA reads TGTGCCAGCAGCGCCAACAGGGGGCCTGATACGCAGTATTTT. The encoded protein is CASSANRGPDTQYF.

This clonotype has a handful of counts. The chain has TRBV7-8 and TRBJ1-2; D possibly corresponds to TRBD1 (5 bases). V was trimmed by 1 base and J by 7 bases, leaving 7 bases between them. The V gene's germline CDR1 is SGHVS and CDR2 FQNEAQ. CDR3 length equals 12 residues. CDR3: CASSLGGGGYTF. The CDR3 DNA follows: TGTGCCAGCAGCTTAGGGGGCGGTGGCTACACCTTC.

This clonotype was detected once. CDR3 DNA sequence: TGTGCCAGCAGCGCCAAGATGGGTGAAAAACTGTTTTTT. Protein product: CASSAKMGEKLFF. The chain combines TRBV14 with TRBJ1-4; D is ambiguous. The V and J ends lost 5 bases and 7 bases respectively, with 11 bases between them. The CDR3 loop spans 13 amino acids. Germline V gene sequence: CDR1 SGHDN, CDR2 FVKESK.

The chain carries TRBV3-1 and TRBJ1-2; TRBD1 is a possible D gene (6 bases). Germline assignment: CDR1 LGHDT and CDR2 YNNKEL (reference sequence). The ends were cut back, 3 bases at V and 0 bases at J, with 11 bases in the middle. This CDR3 region has 15 residues. CDR3: CASSHQGGPNYGYTF. In nucleotides, the CDR3 is TGTGCCAGCAGCCACCAAGGGGGACCTAACTATGGCTACACCTTC.

Here the CDR3 reads CASTIGQGAANEQFF. CDR3 in DNA: TGTGCCAGCACTATTGGACAGGGGGCGGCCAATGAGCAGTTCTTC. This chain links TRBV2 with TRBJ2-1, with 11 bases fitting TRBD1. With 7 bases clipped from V and 6 bases from J, the junction kept 8 bases outside the gene matches. The V gene's germline CDR1 is SNHLY and CDR2 FYNNEI. This CDR3 is 15 amino acids long.

This clonotype was counted many times. The chain links TRBV24-1 to TRBJ2-5, with 11 positions matching TRBD2. The ends lost 12 bases at V and 2 bases at J; junction bases unmatched: 4. Germline CDR1 is KGHDR and CDR2 is SFDVKD. The CDR3 has 13 residues. The CDR3: CAVGLAGQETQYF. The CDR3 DNA reads as TGTGCCGTCGGACTAGCGGGTCAAGAGACCCAGTACTTC.

This clonotype was counted ten times or more. The CDR3 does not close with the conserved phenylalanine or tryptophan, likely indicating a read error. This chain uses TRBV10-2 with TRBJ2-7; TRBD2 agrees at 9 bases. The CDR3 extends over 15 amino acids. V shed 3 bases and J 4 bases; nucleotides not matched to a gene: 7. Germline-derived CDR1 and CDR2 are WSHSY and SAAADI. The CDR3 nucleotides read TGCGCCAGCAGTGATCCCGCGGGAGGGAAGTACGAGCAGTACCTC. It is translated as CASSDPAGGKYEQYL.

The V and J genes are TRBV5-1 and TRBJ2-5; D remains ambiguous. The CDR3 has 14 amino acids. Germline V gene sequence: CDR1 SGHRS, CDR2 YFSETQ. V lost 0 bases and J 2 bases, leaving 8 bases between the germline ends. The CDR3 protein is CASSLDAPQETQYF. CDR3 DNA sequence: TGCGCCAGCAGCTTGGACGCGCCGCAAGAGACCCAGTACTTC.

In regard to this clonotype: The junction departs from the called germline gene at one end, perhaps through a read error. The chain recombines TRBV29-1 with TRBJ2-3; D might be TRBD1 (5 bases). CDR1 is SQVTM and CDR2 is ANQGSEA in the germline V gene. This CDR3 has 14 residues. This chain's CDR3 is CGVDRRAGTDTQYF. CDR3 sequence (DNA): TGCGGCGTTGATCGTAGGGCAGGGACAGATACGCAGTATTTT.

The chain uses TRBV7-2 and TRBJ2-5; D call uncertain. The CDR3 sequence is 12 residues long. V lost 3 bases and J lost 7, with 9 bases in between. Germline CDR1 and CDR2: SGHTA and FQGNSA. The DNA of the CDR3 is TGTGCCAGCAGCTTGGGTACTGGGACCCAGTACTTC. Its protein is CASSLGTGTQYF.